The clone carrying this TCR beta chain turned up a few times. In the original workflow: How many nucleated cells were present was estimated from reference gene primer amplification. Measured with immunoSEQ multiplex PCR; TCRdb has only the in-frame clones, and not every one. The DNA gave D and trimming, while V, J and clone size come from that table. The sample shows roughly 86,000 clones, around 81% of them seen only once. This entry is derived from a study of blood T cell repertoires in COVID-19. At the level of the study: Both acute and convalescent COVID-19 samples were obtained from the United States, Italy and Spain. T cells, B-cell-depleted T cells, or PBMCs provided the cDNA or gDNA that served as material.

Trimming removed 5 bases at V and 8 bases at J, with 18 bases between. The germline CDR1 and CDR2 sequences are LNHDA and SQIVND (reference sequence). The CDR3 has 14 residues. The TCR comes from a man aged 45 to 65 who had recovered from COVID-19. This chain uses TRBV19 with TRBJ1-2; TRBD1 might be the D (5 bases). The sequenced sample was peripheral blood. For the CDR3, the DNA is TGTGCCAGTAGTCCATGGGGGACGGGGGAAGGCTACACCTTC. Amino acids: CASSPWGTGEGYTF.